Below, 23 T cell receptor beta chains from the same sample are listed, as sequenced in a study of blood T cell repertoires in COVID-19. Assay used: immunoSEQ multiplex PCR; TCRdb lists only in-frame clones, some missing. The sample consists of 300,000 to 400,000 clones, about 87% of them appearing once. Sequencing used peripheral blood. Receptors originate from a woman aged 45 to 65 with COVID-19, enrolled during active disease.

V and J are TRBV10-1 and TRBJ2-5; 7 bases align to TRBD2. Germline lookup yields CDR1 WNHNN and CDR2 SYGVQD (reference sequence). The CDR3 extends over 13 amino acids. The trim removed 6 bases at V and 5 bases at J, leaving 6 bases unmatched. The CDR3 here is CASSEAGVETQYF. The CDR3 DNA is TGCGCCAGCAGCGAGGCGGGGGTCGAGACCCAGTACTTC.

This chain connects TRBV7-2 to TRBJ2-5; D perhaps matches TRBD2 (6 bases). With 5 bases removed from V and 4 bases from J, the gap between germline ends came to 14 bases. Germline CDR1 reads SGHTA; CDR2 reads FQGNSA. The CDR3 sequence is 14 residues long. CDR3 DNA sequence: TGTGCCAGCAGCGGTCGCCAGCGGGCAGAGACCCAGTACTTC. It is translated as CASSGRQRAETQYF.

The chain joins TRBV19 to TRBJ2-3; 10 positions match TRBD1. J lost 2 bases, V lost 7 bases, and 12 bases had no gene match. The CDR3 has 17 residues. The germline CDR1 and CDR2 sequences are LNHDA and SQIVND (reference sequence). DNA of the CDR3: TGTGCCAGTACCCCCCGGGGGGGACAGGGGTCCACAGATACGCAGTATTTT. This sequence encodes CASTPRGGQGSTDTQYF.

The chain combines TRBV3-1 (or the pseudogene TRBV3-2) with TRBJ1-2; D gene unclear. This CDR3 spans 14 amino acids. Looked up from germline, CDR1 is LGHDT and CDR2 is YNNKEL (reference sequence). Trimming took 6 bases from V and 0 from J, leaving 11 bases between them. For the CDR3, the DNA is TGTGCCAGCAGTCGAGGACTGTCTAACTATGGCTACACCTTC. Translated: CASSRGLSNYGYTF.

The chain is built from TRBV3-1 (or the pseudogene TRBV3-2) and TRBJ2-3; 10 bases fit TRBD2. The CDR3 is 16 residues long. Germline assignment: CDR1 LGHDT and CDR2 YNNKEL (reference sequence). V shed 6 bases, J shed 4 bases, and the junction held 10 bases outside the gene matches. The CDR3 sequence is CASSHLTSGNADTQYF. The CDR3, as DNA: TGTGCCAGCAGTCATCTTACTAGCGGGAACGCAGATACGCAGTATTTT.

This rearrangement joins TRBV6-6 to TRBJ2-5; a possible D gene is TRBD2 (7 bases). Germline loops: CDR1 MNHNY, CDR2 SVGAGI (reference sequence). Trimming pared 5 bases from V and 5 bases from J, leaving 21 bases between. The CDR3 covers 16 residues. CDR3 residues: CASSRGRGASGETQYF. The CDR3 nucleotides read TGTGCCAGCAGTAGGGGACGGGGGGCGAGTGGGGAGACCCAGTACTTC.

The chain links TRBV2 to TRBJ1-1; D uncertain. The V gene's germline CDR1 is SNHLY and CDR2 FYNNEI. The length of the CDR3 is 13 residues. With 8 bases removed from V and 0 bases from J, the gap between germline ends came to 10 bases. CDR3 coding DNA: TGTGCCAGCGGGTACAGCATGAACACTGAAGCTTTCTTT. It yields the protein CASGYSMNTEAFF.

The CDR3 region is CASTQLGPERNEQFF. In DNA form, the CDR3 reads TGTGCCAGCACCCAGCTTGGGCCAGAAAGGAATGAGCAGTTCTTC. The rearrangement uses TRBV7-8 and TRBJ2-1; D is uncertain. V gave up 7 bases and J gave up 7 bases, with 20 bases separating them. The CDR3 is made up of 15 amino acids. The germline CDR1 and CDR2 sequences are SGHVS and FQNEAQ.

The rearrangement uses TRBV9 and TRBJ1-1; 7 bases are shared with TRBD1. The germline CDR1 and CDR2 sequences are SGDLS and YYNGEE. CDR3 length: 14 residues. The trim removed 4 bases at V and 5 bases at J, leaving 8 bases unmatched. CDR3 loop: CASSPRTGFTEAFF. The CDR3 nucleotides read TGTGCCAGCAGCCCACGGACAGGTTTTACTGAAGCTTTCTTT.

The CDR3 coding sequence is TGTGCCAGCAGCTTACCCCCCGACCTAGATGGCTACACCTTC. Amino acids: CASSLPPDLDGYTF. The J gene is TRBJ1-2, the V gene TRBV5-8; D is undetermined. The CDR3 length is 14 residues. Germline CDR1 reads SGHTS; CDR2 reads YDEGEE. Trimming cost V 2 bases and J 6 bases, with 14 bases left between them.

The chain uses TRBV19 and TRBJ1-3; D is uncertain. The ends were cut back, 7 bases at V and 2 bases at J, with 3 bases in the middle. The CDR3 extends over 11 amino acids. Germline loops: CDR1 LNHDA, CDR2 SQIVND (reference sequence). The CDR3 coding sequence is TGTGCCAGTAATACTGGAAACACCATATATTTT. Amino acids: CASNTGNTIYF.

This clone was counted once. The J gene is TRBJ1-1, the V gene TRBV5-1; 11 positions match TRBD1. J lost 9 bases, V lost 4 bases, and 8 bases had no gene match. The germline gives CDR1 SGHRS, CDR2 YFSETQ. The CDR3 runs 14 residues. CDR3 sequence (DNA): TGCGCCAGCAGCAATGGACAGGGGGCGGGAAAAGCTTTCTTT. Protein product: CASSNGQGAGKAFF.

The gene calls are TRBV4-1 and TRBJ2-7; maybe TRBD2 (5 bases). V gave up 0 bases and J gave up 0 bases, with 18 bases separating them. Germline CDR1 and CDR2: MGHRA and YSYEKL. This CDR3 has 18 residues. The DNA for the CDR3 is TGCGCCAGCAGCCAAGAGGCCCCCCCAGCGGCGAACTCCTACGAGCAGTACTTC. This encodes CASSQEAPPAANSYEQYF.

CDR3: CASSLVGTGDEQYF. CDR3 in DNA: TGTGCCAGCAGCTTAGTCGGGACAGGCGACGAGCAGTACTTC. V usage is TRBV7-2 and J usage is TRBJ2-7; 8 bases are a match to TRBD1. With V trimmed by 1 base and J by 5 bases, 4 bases remained unmatched. Per the germline V gene, CDR1 is SGHTA and CDR2 is FQGNSA. This CDR3 comprises 14 residues.

This chain links TRBV15 with TRBJ2-5; perhaps TRBD1 as D (5 bases). CDR1 is LNHNV, CDR2 YYDKDF, per germline (reference sequence). Deletions cut 4 bases from V and 7 bases from J, with 13 bases between. The CDR3 length is 13 residues. This chain's CDR3 is CATSTDTSGTQYF. CDR3 coding DNA: TGTGCCACCAGCACGGACACCTCTGGGACCCAGTACTTC.

The chain links TRBV5-8 to TRBJ2-5, with 13 bases aligning to TRBD2. The CDR3 has 15 amino acids. Germline V gives CDR1 SGHTS, CDR2 YDEGEE. Trimming removed 4 bases from V and 5 bases from J; junction bases left unmatched: 5. In DNA form, the CDR3 reads TGTGCCAGCAGCAGGGGGACTAGCGGGACTGAGACCCAGTACTTC. Protein product: CASSRGTSGTETQYF.

This clone appeared a single time. The chain recombines TRBV6-1 with TRBJ2-2; D ambiguous. The ends were cut back, 5 bases at V and 5 bases at J, with 12 bases in the middle. CDR1 and CDR2 from the germline V gene are MNHNS and SASEGT. The CDR3 covers 14 residues. CDR3 DNA sequence: TGTGCCAGCAGTTCCTATTCAGGAACCGGGGAGCTGTTTTTT. This translates into CASSSYSGTGELFF.

The chain recombines TRBV5-1 with TRBJ1-5; D unclear. V lost 1 base and J lost 0, with 8 bases in between. This CDR3 contains 15 residues. Germline-derived CDR1 and CDR2 are SGHRS and YFSETQ. The chain's CDR3 is CASSLSGYSNQPQHF. CDR3 DNA sequence: TGCGCCAGCAGCTTGAGCGGCTATAGCAATCAGCCCCAGCATTTT.

This chain links TRBV7-4 with TRBJ1-5; maybe TRBD1 (5 bases). The germline V and J ends were trimmed by 1 base and 9 bases, with 10 bases remaining between them. This CDR3 has 13 amino acids. Germline lookup yields CDR1 SGHVT and CDR2 SQSDAQ. This CDR3 is CASSLGEGMPQHF. CDR3 nucleotides: TGTGCCAGCAGCTTAGGGGAGGGGATGCCCCAGCATTTT.

The chain has TRBV5-1 and TRBJ2-7; 10 bases fit TRBD2. Germline CDR1 reads SGHRS; CDR2 reads YFSETQ. The CDR3 is 14 residues long. V was clipped by 4 bases and J by 3 bases; unmatched bases: 4. CDR3 nucleotides: TGCGCCAGCAGCCATTCTAGCGGGAGCTACGAGCAGTACTTC. Residues: CASSHSSGSYEQYF. Drawing the rest from reference TRBV5-1 and TRBJ2-7, the complete variable domain is KAGVTQTPRYLIKTRGQQVTLSCSPISGHRSVSWYQQTPGQGLQFLFEYFSETQRNKGNFPGRFSGRQFSNSRSEMNVSTLELGDSALYLCASSHSSGSYEQYFGPGTRLTVT.

Written as DNA, the CDR3 is TGTGCCAGCAGCCTCGTACAAGGGACTAGCGGGAGGTACGAGCAGTACTTC. Its protein product is CASSLVQGTSGRYEQYF. The genes are TRBV7-8 and TRBJ2-7; the match to TRBD2 covers 15 bases. V shed 5 bases and J 4 bases; nucleotides not matched to a gene: 9. Germline V gene sequence: CDR1 SGHVS, CDR2 FQNEAQ. This CDR3 contains 17 residues.

This chain connects TRBV19 to TRBJ1-1; no reliable D call. CDR3 length equals 15 residues. The V gene's germline CDR1 is LNHDA and CDR2 SQIVND (reference sequence). Trimming cost V 3 bases and J 4 bases, with 15 bases left between them. CDR3 region: CASSIRSRAGTEAFF. DNA for the CDR3: TGTGCCAGTAGTATCCGATCGCGTGCCGGCACTGAAGCTTTCTTT.

The chain employs TRBV24-1 and TRBJ2-1; D is possibly TRBD2 (5 bases). The V and J ends lost 3 bases and 9 bases respectively, with 11 bases between them. Germline assignment: CDR1 KGHDR and CDR2 SFDVKD. This CDR3 is 13 amino acids long. The CDR3 sequence is CATSDATRVEQFF. CDR3 in DNA: TGTGCCACCAGTGATGCCACTAGGGTTGAGCAGTTCTTC.